The sequence of this T cell receptor (beta chain) was determined in a study of blood T cells in healthy people across ages. Points on this clonotype: The antigen is not known.

Study findings and constraints: Naive and antigen-experienced cells were not separated, limiting conclusive comparison.

CDR3 size: 16 residues. Germline CDR1 and CDR2: SGHRS and YFSETQ. The V and J ends lost 1 base and 2 bases respectively, with 12 bases between them. A second PCR of 7 to 11 cycles used a sample-barcoded 5' primer and a J-beta primer mix. TCRdb re-called the 5' RACE reads with MiXCR, one entry per CDR3 protein. The sample lists 750,000 to 950,000 distinct CDR3 sequences; around 25% were seen once. These data were also filed under a second study, of T cells of mothers and their children.

The source is a boy between 10 and 17 years old in good health. What was sequenced was blood. The rearrangement joins TRBV5-1 to TRBJ2-2; the D is unclear. The CDR3 nucleotides read TGCGCCAGCAGCTTGCGGTGGGTGGATAACACCGGGGAGCTGTTTTTT. Protein sequence: CASSLRWVDNTGELFF.